Here is one T cell receptor beta chain with its context. The data belong to a study of blood T cell repertoires in COVID-19. Original handling: Scientists estimated how many nucleated cells there were by amplifying reference gene primers. Profiling relied on immunoSEQ multiplex PCR, and the TCRdb table lists in-frame clones only, not all of them. D and trimming were read from the DNA, whereas the V and J calls and clone size are those reported in that table. The sample yields a few hundred thousand clones, roughly 80% seen once. CDR3 size: 12 residues. Germline CDR1 and CDR2: MNHEY and SVGAGI. Trimming pared 4 bases from V and 6 bases from J, leaving 10 bases between.

This sequence was found in a man between 60 and 75 years old who had recovered from COVID-19. Sequences were obtained from peripheral blood. The chain links TRBV6-5 to TRBJ2-7; the D gene is possibly TRBD2 (6 bases). Here the CDR3 reads CASSFGGSEQYF. CDR3 nucleotides: TGTGCCAGCAGTTTTGGGGGGTCCGAGCAGTACTTC.